This TCR beta chain was profiled in a study of T cells in Graves' hyperthyroidism and ophthalmopathy. The CDR3 regions of TCR beta were amplified from RNA transcripts. The HTBI primer set served for first-round RT-PCR of the TCR CDR3. TCRdb re-called the multiplex PCR reads through MiXCR, storing one row per CDR3 protein. The sample holds approximately 610,000 distinct CDR3 sequences, roughly 15% seen once. The table lists this clonotype with many counts. Trimming took 3 bases from V and 5 from J, leaving 13 bases between them. CDR1 SGHTA and CDR2 FQGNSA come from the germline V gene. The CDR3 consists of 14 residues.

This clonotype was sampled from a woman in her thirties or forties with Graves' ophthalmopathy. The chain combines TRBV7-2 with TRBJ2-5; tentatively, D is TRBD2 (6 bases). The sequenced sample consisted of blood. CDR3 sequence: CASSLDGSVETQYF. CDR3 DNA sequence: TGTGCCAGCAGCTTGGACGGGAGCGTGGAGACCCAGTACTTC.